One T cell receptor (beta chain) is described in this entry. This specimen belongs to a study of blood T cell repertoires in COVID-19. The overall study: Acute and convalescent COVID-19 samples came from the United States, Italy and Spain.

The study recruited people aged roughly 18 to 100 years across roughly 23 US areas. The study assigned cohorts using participant-reported clinical history. Two consecutive negative NP/OP PCR tests, clearance, or resolved symptoms defined Cohort 3 recovery. Here immunoSEQ multiplex PCR was the method, and the copy in TCRdb shows in-frame clones only, minus some. Of approximately 230,000 clones listed, over 75% are singletons. Sample: PBMCs or T cells enriched from blood (not recorded which). The clonotype comes from a young man who had recovered from COVID-19.

The CDR3 sequence is CASSLGTGGFRETQYF. CDR3 DNA: TGTGCCAGCAGCTTAGGGACAGGGGGATTTCGGGAGACCCAGTACTTC. V usage is TRBV11-1 and J usage is TRBJ2-5, with 10 bases that match TRBD1. Germline values: CDR1 SGHAT, CDR2 FQDESV (reference sequence). The CDR3 covers 16 residues. J lost 5 bases, V lost 1 base, and 7 bases had no gene match. The full variable domain, with the rest looked up from reference TRBV11-1 and TRBJ2-5, is EAEVAQSPRYKITEKSQAVAFWCDPISGHATLYWYRQILGQGPELLVQFQDESVVDDSQLPKDRFSAERLKGVDSTLKIQPAELGDSAMYLCASSLGTGGFRETQYFGPGTRLLVL.